Given below is one TCR beta chain in context. The germline V gene has CDR1 LGHDT and CDR2 YNNKEL (reference sequence). The CDR3 has 18 amino acids. V shed 0 bases, J shed 0 bases, and the junction held 8 bases outside the gene matches. These data come from a study of early T cells in non-severe SARS-CoV-2 infection. About the study: Bulk RNA from unsorted whole blood was sequenced; chains were unpaired.

TCRdb ran MiXCR on the 5' RACE reads and lists one entry per CDR3 protein. Altogether more than 85,000 distinct CDR3 sequences are present, approximately 12% being singletons, with the ten largest covering 3.5% to 4%. J is TRBJ2-7 and V is TRBV3-1; 10 nucleotides match TRBD2. The material sequenced was whole blood, taken at baseline. This sequence was found in an adult who was a healthcare worker with PCR-confirmed SARS-CoV-2 infection or an uninfected control (not recorded which). The CDR3 nucleotides are TGTGCCAGCAGCCAAGATCGCCTAGCGGGGGAAAGCTCCTACGAGCAGTACTTC. Residues: CASSQDRLAGESSYEQYF.